The present entry profiles one T cell receptor (beta chain) with its context. This clone occurred a few times. This receptor's antigen is unknown. No clone much larger than this one lies a single base away; base qualities are absent. V is cut by 11 bases and J by 0 bases, and the space between the germline ends is 17 bases. From the cysteine up to the phenylalanine, the CDR3 has a length of 15 residues. Only the CDR3 DNA is retained, 45 bases long and in frame from the first base. According to the germline V gene (reference sequence), CDR1 reads LNHNV and CDR2 reads YYDKDF. The collaborating institutions used their own protocols to collect whole blood in K2EDTA tubes. For TCRbeta analysis, collaborator samples were shipped as frozen whole blood, as isolated PBMCs, or as DNA extracted from either sample type. The data were taken from a study of blood T cell repertoires in COVID-19 (dated by TCRdb to 2020 to 2022). Describing the broader study: The collaborator samples originated in the United States, Italy and Spain and spanned the acute and convalescent phases of COVID-19. The prospective study material was composed of cDNA or gDNA derived from T cells, B-cell-depleted T cells, or PBMCs. The dataset comprised deeply sampled blood TCRbeta repertoires from subjects exposed to, actively infected with, or recovered from COVID-19. The repertoires were released in a freely available public database intended as a resource for research on the immune response to SARS-CoV-2. The samples were drawn from the first 160 participants of the ongoing ImmuneRACE study and from 1,200 or so subjects provided by 6 global collaborators. The sample metadata nearly always contained a de-identified subject ID, COVID-19 status, age in years and sex. Where available, HLA class I and class II types were taken from metadata supplied by the sample provider and were not determined by assay-based typing. Overall results and qualifications from the work: How much clinical and demographic metadata was included differed by source and by participant, and the metadata was provided uncurated.

The immunoSEQ Assay, a bias-controlled multiplex PCR, was used to amplify TCRbeta CDR3 regions from genomic DNA. The source study handled its data this way. Nucleated cell counts per sample were estimated from amplification of reference gene primers within the assay. To quantify the absolute abundance of each unique TCRbeta CDR3 rearrangement, sequence reads were collapsed and filtered. For each sample, productive Simpson clonality was calculated as the square root of Simpson's diversity index across productive rearrangements. This immuneACCESS table, as held by TCRdb, lists in-frame sequences with V and J called but not all clones. Of the missing ones, under half trace to an unresolved V gene in checked studies; the others have no known cause. The D gene and trimming were derived from the DNA, and the V and J assignments and clone size from that table. Recorded for this sample are some 50,000 clones; approximately 80% of them occurred a single time. The ten most abundant clones make up about 20% of the sample.

Specimen: peripheral blood. In this chain, TRBV15 is recombined with TRBJ1-5; the best D guess is TRBD1, with 6 bases matching. The sequence was obtained from a human donor with active or convalescent COVID-19. The donor label of this sample is uncertain. CDR3 protein: CAAGGGPYSNQPQHF. At the DNA level, the sequence is TGTGCCGCGGGAGGGGGGCCCTATAGCAATCAGCCCCAGCATTTT.